Presented here are 26 T cell receptor beta chains from one specimen sequenced in a study of cytomegalovirus exposure and HLA in healthy donors. The primer mix had 60 Vbeta and 13 Jbeta primers. Profiled with immunoSEQ multiplex PCR; TCRdb holds only in-frame clones, not every one. This table has 60,000 to 65,000 clones, around 80% appearing once. Material for sequencing was PBMCs. These receptors were collected from a woman aged 40 to 50 in good health and CMV-seropositive.

The chain uses TRBV30 and TRBJ1-3, with D possibly being TRBD1 (6 bases). V dropped 3 bases and J dropped 4 bases, with 10 bases sitting between them. Germline values: CDR1 GTSNPN, CDR2 SVGIG (reference sequence). The CDR3 has 13 amino acids. The CDR3 loop is CAWRGDNGNTIYF. CDR3 DNA sequence: TGTGCCTGGAGGGGGGACAACGGAAACACCATATATTTT.

The rearrangement uses TRBV6-1 and TRBJ2-7, with 12 bases matching TRBD2. CDR1 and CDR2 (germline): MNHNS, SASEGT. The CDR3 runs 15 residues. The junction had 4 bases not matched to a gene; V was cut back by 2 bases and J by 5 bases. Written as DNA, the CDR3 is TGTGCCAGCAGTGAACTAGCGGGGGGGCCGCACGAGCAGTACTTC. Its translation: CASSELAGGPHEQYF.

The chain joins TRBV5-4 to TRBJ2-1; D gene uncertain. This CDR3 contains 14 residues. The germline gives CDR1 SGHNT, CDR2 YYREEE (reference sequence). V was clipped by 4 bases and J by 1 base, with 9 bases between them. CDR3 residues: CASSPQVSYNEQFF. As DNA, the CDR3 is TGTGCCAGCAGCCCCCAGGTATCCTACAATGAGCAGTTCTTC.

This clone was recorded a few times. As DNA, the CDR3 is TGTGCCAGCAGCTTAGGACAGGGTACCGGGGAGCTGTTTTTT. It encodes CASSLGQGTGELFF. V gene TRBV11-3 combines with J gene TRBJ2-2; 7 bases fit TRBD1. Trimming at V came to 1 base and at J to 5 bases, leaving 1 base not matched to a gene. CDR3 length: 14 amino acids. Germline loops: CDR1 SGHNT, CDR2 YENEEA.

This clone showed up many times. The rearrangement uses TRBV19 and TRBJ1-5; 7 bases line up with TRBD1. CDR3 length: 16 residues. V trimming: 7 bases; J trimming: 2 bases; junction bases outside the gene matches: 11. Germline V gives CDR1 LNHDA, CDR2 SQIVND (reference sequence). CDR3 amino acids: CASTLTGFAGNQPQHF. CDR3 nucleotides: TGTGCCAGTACTCTGACAGGGTTTGCAGGCAATCAGCCCCAGCATTTT. The full variable domain, in which reference TRBV19 and TRBJ1-5 provide the parts outside the CDR3, is DGGITQSPKYLFRKEGQNVTLSCEQNLNHDAMYWYRQDPGQGLRLIYYSQIVNDFQKGDIAEGYSVSREKKESFPLTVTSAQKNPTAFYLCASTLTGFAGNQPQHFGDGTRLSIL.

In its sample, this clone was seen a few times. The V call is TRBV10-3, the J call TRBJ2-3; 7 nucleotides align to TRBD1. The CDR3 sequence is 15 residues long. J lost 3 bases, V lost 8 bases, and 11 bases had no gene match. Per the germline V gene, CDR1 is ENHRY and CDR2 is SYGVKD. The CDR3 DNA is TGTGCCATCGGGGCAGGGGGAGCGAGGACAGATACGCAGTATTTT. Its translation is CAIGAGGARTDTQYF.

The V call is TRBV10-3, the J call TRBJ1-2, with 8 positions matching TRBD1. V trimming: 3 bases; J trimming: 8 bases; junction bases outside the gene matches: 8. The CDR3 is 14 amino acids. The germline gives CDR1 ENHRY, CDR2 SYGVKD. CDR3: CAISETGQEEGYTF. As DNA, the CDR3 is TGTGCCATCAGTGAAACGGGACAGGAGGAAGGCTACACCTTC.

The genes are TRBV19 and TRBJ1-5, with D uncertain. Trimming removed 5 bases at V and 6 bases at J, with 11 bases between. Germline-derived CDR1 and CDR2 are LNHDA and SQIVND (reference sequence). The CDR3 is 13 amino acids. CDR3 bases: TGTGCCAGTAGTTTTTCCCCAATTCAGCCCCAGCATTTT. Translation gives CASSFSPIQPQHF.

This chain joins TRBV19 and TRBJ2-4, with a possible D match to TRBD2 (5 bases). Germline V lookup: CDR1 LNHDA, CDR2 SQIVND (reference sequence). Trimming removed 10 bases at V and 2 bases at J, with 12 bases between. The CDR3 sequence is 13 residues long. CDR3 sequence reads: CATQEGTKNIQYF. DNA for the CDR3: TGTGCCACCCAAGAGGGTACCAAAAACATTCAGTACTTC. Variable domain in full (rest from reference TRBV19 and TRBJ2-4): DGGITQSPKYLFRKEGQNVTLSCEQNLNHDAMYWYRQDPGQGLRLIYYSQIVNDFQKGDIAEGYSVSREKKESFPLTVTSAQKNPTAFYLCATQEGTKNIQYFGAGTRLSVL.

This rearrangement joins TRBV9 to TRBJ1-2, with D perhaps matching TRBD1 (6 bases). The germline CDR1 and CDR2 sequences are SGDLS and YYNGEE. The ends were cut back, 4 bases at V and 8 bases at J, with 15 bases in the middle. The CDR3 loop spans 13 amino acids. CDR3 bases: TGTGCCAGCAGCTCTAGAGGGGGAGTAGGCTACACCTTC. It specifies CASSSRGGVGYTF.

V and J are TRBV6-1 and TRBJ1-5; 7 bases line up with TRBD1. V shed 0 bases and J 11 bases; nucleotides not matched to a gene: 7. Germline lookup yields CDR1 MNHNS and CDR2 SASEGT. This CDR3 comprises 14 residues. The CDR3: CASSEAGGSTTQHF. The CDR3 DNA is TGTGCCAGCAGTGAAGCAGGGGGCTCTACGACCCAGCATTTT.

This clone showed up just once. The chain joins TRBV30 to TRBJ2-5, with D perhaps TRBD2 (6 bases). V was trimmed by 3 bases and J by 0 bases, leaving 8 bases between them. The CDR3 runs to 13 residues. Germline V CDR1 and CDR2: GTSNPN, SVGIG (reference sequence). CDR3 in amino acids: CAWSRDYQETQYF. The CDR3, as DNA: TGTGCCTGGAGCCGGGACTACCAAGAGACCCAGTACTTC.

V gene TRBV7-8 combines with J gene TRBJ1-2, with unresolved D. V lost 8 bases, J lost 7 bases, and 14 bases lay in between. From germline, CDR1 is SGHVS and CDR2 FQNEAQ. The CDR3 runs to 12 residues. CDR3 amino acids: CASGAWALGYTF. DNA for the CDR3: TGTGCCAGCGGCGCGTGGGCACTTGGCTACACCTTC.

This clone showed up just a few times. The chain is built from TRBV6-1 and TRBJ2-1; 10 bases match TRBD2. The CDR3 extends over 15 amino acids. The V gene's germline CDR1 is MNHNS and CDR2 SASEGT. J was trimmed by 4 bases and V by 10 bases; bases with no gene match: 10. DNA of the CDR3: TGTGCCACTGCCTTCAGCGGGGGGGAGTACAATGAGCAGTTCTTC. Translation gives CATAFSGGEYNEQFF.

The chain recombines TRBV4-3 with TRBJ1-1; D is undetermined. CDR3 size: 15 residues. The V and J ends lost 1 base and 5 bases respectively, with 14 bases between them. Germline-derived CDR1 and CDR2 are LGHNA and YSLEER. CDR3 sequence (DNA): TGCGCCAGCAGCCAAGCATTGGGATCGGGAACTGAAGCTTTCTTT. Protein sequence: CASSQALGSGTEAFF.

The CDR3 sequence is CASGLGDSAQETQYF. The CDR3 DNA sequence: TGTGCTAGTGGTTTGGGGGACAGTGCCCAAGAGACCCAGTACTTC. V usage is TRBV12-5 and J usage is TRBJ2-5, with 7 bases matching TRBD1. CDR3 size: 15 residues. Germline V gives CDR1 LGHNT, CDR2 FRNRAP. Losses at the gene ends were 1 base for V and 1 base for J; bases not matched to a gene: 3.

V gene TRBV6-5 combines with J gene TRBJ2-1; 8 bases match TRBD2. This CDR3 spans 13 amino acids. Germline loops: CDR1 MNHEY, CDR2 SVGAGI. J lost 8 bases, V lost 2 bases, and 2 bases had no gene match. DNA for the CDR3: TGTGCCAGCAGTTACCCGGGGGGGGATGAGCAGTTCTTC. It specifies CASSYPGGDEQFF.

The chain employs TRBV19 and TRBJ1-1, with D hard to call. CDR3 length: 14 amino acids. The germline V gene encodes CDR1 LNHDA and CDR2 SQIVND (reference sequence). The V end lost 2 bases, the J end lost 5 bases, and 12 bases lay between the germline ends. In DNA form, the CDR3 reads TGTGCCAGTAGTATAACCCTCGGGAGTACTGAAGCTTTCTTT. Protein: CASSITLGSTEAFF.

This clone came up once. The V and J genes are TRBV10-3 and TRBJ1-5; no clear D gene. CDR1 ENHRY and CDR2 SYGVKD come from the germline V gene. This CDR3 has 13 residues. Deletions cut 0 bases from V and 4 bases from J, with 4 bases between. The DNA of the CDR3 is TGTGCCATCAGTGAGTCCAGGAATCAGCCCCAGCATTTT. Translated: CAISESRNQPQHF.

This clone was counted a few times. V and J are TRBV5-5 and TRBJ1-2; 9 nucleotides align to TRBD1. The CDR3 totals 17 residues. Germline values: CDR1 SGHKS, CDR2 YYEKEE (reference sequence). V gave up 4 bases and J gave up 4 bases; unmatched junction bases: 14. CDR3 in amino acids: CASSPEGGQGGSYGYTF. The CDR3 DNA sequence: TGTGCCAGCAGCCCTGAGGGGGGACAGGGAGGCAGCTATGGCTACACCTTC.

This clone turned up a few times. J is TRBJ1-1 and V is TRBV7-9, with D unclear. The germline V gene encodes CDR1 SEHNR and CDR2 FQNEAQ (reference sequence). The V and J ends lost 3 bases and 1 base respectively, with 6 bases between them. This CDR3 spans 13 amino acids. CDR3 in amino acids: CASSFTPNTEAFF. The CDR3 nucleotides are TGTGCCAGCAGCTTTACACCGAACACTGAAGCTTTCTTT.

The chain links TRBV30 to TRBJ1-1; D might be TRBD1 (5 bases). The CDR3 sequence is 14 residues long. Germline assignment: CDR1 GTSNPN and CDR2 SVGIG (reference sequence). V dropped 1 base and J dropped 8 bases, with 17 bases sitting between them. CDR3 residues: CAWSGGQAGGEAFF. Written as DNA, the CDR3 is TGTGCCTGGAGTGGAGGGCAAGCGGGGGGGGAAGCTTTCTTT.

This sequence joins TRBV5-4 and TRBJ2-5; 8 positions match TRBD1. Germline lookup yields CDR1 SGHNT and CDR2 YYREEE (reference sequence). The CDR3 extends over 16 amino acids. With 5 bases clipped from V and 3 bases from J, the junction kept 12 bases outside the gene matches. The CDR3 DNA sequence: TGTGCCAGCAGTACAACCAGGGGGCTCTTTGAAGAGACCCAGTACTTC. It yields the protein CASSTTRGLFEETQYF.

This rearrangement joins TRBV30 to TRBJ1-2; D might be TRBD1 (6 bases). CDR3 length: 13 residues. Trimming shortened V by 2 bases and J by 4 bases, and 11 bases separated the two germline ends. Germline CDR1 GTSNPN, CDR2 SVGIG (reference sequence). The CDR3 region is CAWSRTVGYGYTF. DNA for the CDR3: TGTGCCTGGAGTAGGACAGTTGGCTATGGCTACACCTTC.

V gene TRBV7-9 combines with J gene TRBJ1-3; D unclear. CDR1 and CDR2 from the germline V gene are SEHNR and FQNEAQ (reference sequence). The CDR3 contains 16 residues. Trimming cost V 5 bases and J 0 bases, with 14 bases left between them. CDR3 region: CASSPEQVYSGNTIYF. The CDR3 bases are TGTGCCAGCAGCCCCGAGCAGGTTTACTCTGGAAACACCATATATTTT.

The gene calls are TRBV5-5 and TRBJ1-5, with unresolved D. The CDR3 is 13 amino acids. Germline V CDR1 and CDR2: SGHKS, YYEKEE (reference sequence). Trimming removed 0 bases at V and 7 bases at J, with 8 bases between. This CDR3 reads CASSLAGSQPQHF. Written as DNA, the CDR3 is TGTGCCAGCAGCTTGGCGGGGTCCCAGCCCCAGCATTTT.